This T cell receptor beta chain is drawn from a study of cytomegalovirus exposure and HLA in healthy donors. Background on the study: Earlier sequencing of approximately 180 million T cells yielded around 100 million unique TCR beta sequences.

The PCR had 60 Vbeta and 13 Jbeta primers. The repertoire was sequenced with immunoSEQ multiplex PCR; TCRdb's copy has only in-frame clones and lacks some. Among 65,000 to 90,000 clones listed, roughly 73% were seen once. The receptor's source is a woman in her thirties or forties in good health and CMV-seropositive. The sample consisted of PBMCs.

The CDR3 nucleotides are TGTGCCAGCAGGGCGGGGGACAGGGGGAACGAGCAGTACTTC. This translates into CASRAGDRGNEQYF. J is TRBJ2-7 and V is TRBV27, with 11 bases matching TRBD1. This CDR3 is built from 14 residues. Germline values: CDR1 MNHEY, CDR2 SMNVEV (reference sequence). V lost 6 bases to trimming and J lost 5 bases; unmatched junction nucleotides: 6.